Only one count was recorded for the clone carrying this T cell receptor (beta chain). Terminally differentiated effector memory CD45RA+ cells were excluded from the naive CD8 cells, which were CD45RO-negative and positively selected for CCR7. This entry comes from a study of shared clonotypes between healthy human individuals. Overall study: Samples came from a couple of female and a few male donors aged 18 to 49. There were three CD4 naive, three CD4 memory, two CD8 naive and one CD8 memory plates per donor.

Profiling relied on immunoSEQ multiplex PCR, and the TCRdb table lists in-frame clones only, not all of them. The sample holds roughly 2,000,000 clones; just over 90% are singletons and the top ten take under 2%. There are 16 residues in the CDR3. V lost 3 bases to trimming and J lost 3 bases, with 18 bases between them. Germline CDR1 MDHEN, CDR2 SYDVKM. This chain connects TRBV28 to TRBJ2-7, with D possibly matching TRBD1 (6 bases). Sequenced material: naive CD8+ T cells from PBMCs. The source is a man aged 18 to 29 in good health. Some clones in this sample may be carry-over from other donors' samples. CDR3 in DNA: TGTGCCAGCAGTTTCCATTACCGGGACAAGAACTACGAGCAGTACTTC. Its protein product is CASSFHYRDKNYEQYF.